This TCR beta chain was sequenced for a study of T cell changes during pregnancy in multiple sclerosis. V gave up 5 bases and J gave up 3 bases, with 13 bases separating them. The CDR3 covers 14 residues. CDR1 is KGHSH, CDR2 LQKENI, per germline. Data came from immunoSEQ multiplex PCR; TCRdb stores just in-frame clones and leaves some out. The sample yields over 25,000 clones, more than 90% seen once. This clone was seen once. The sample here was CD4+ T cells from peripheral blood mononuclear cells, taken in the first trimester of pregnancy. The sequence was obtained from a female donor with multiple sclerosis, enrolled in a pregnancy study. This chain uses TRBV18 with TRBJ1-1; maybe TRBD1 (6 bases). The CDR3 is CASSSTGRDTEAFF. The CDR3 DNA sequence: TGTGCCAGCTCATCTACAGGGAGGGACACTGAAGCTTTCTTT.